The following is a T cell receptor beta chain sequence with its context. Its target is unknown. This entry belongs to a study of T cell responses to AZD1222 COVID-19 vaccine. Overall study context: Second-dose groups at about 4 or about 12 weeks were pooled.

After removal of 2 bases from V and 1 base from J, the junction contained 7 bases not matched to a gene. CDR1 and CDR2 (germline): SGHRS, YFSETQ. This CDR3 is 16 amino acids long. Study results and limitations: The donor cohort was predominantly white British with a female majority, and clonal diversity may have been underestimated. Repertoire collection took place solely once the T cell response had peaked.

Profiling relied on immunoSEQ multiplex PCR, and the TCRdb table lists in-frame clones only, not all of them. The sample carries 95,000 to 150,000 clones, about 90% recorded once. This material consisted of peripheral blood, taken on day 0 of AZD1222 vaccination. This chain links TRBV5-1 with TRBJ2-3; 7 bases line up with TRBD2. The receptor comes from an adult in good health. CDR3: CASSFGEGWGTDTQYF. As DNA, the CDR3 is TGCGCCAGCAGCTTCGGGGAGGGATGGGGCACAGATACGCAGTATTTT.